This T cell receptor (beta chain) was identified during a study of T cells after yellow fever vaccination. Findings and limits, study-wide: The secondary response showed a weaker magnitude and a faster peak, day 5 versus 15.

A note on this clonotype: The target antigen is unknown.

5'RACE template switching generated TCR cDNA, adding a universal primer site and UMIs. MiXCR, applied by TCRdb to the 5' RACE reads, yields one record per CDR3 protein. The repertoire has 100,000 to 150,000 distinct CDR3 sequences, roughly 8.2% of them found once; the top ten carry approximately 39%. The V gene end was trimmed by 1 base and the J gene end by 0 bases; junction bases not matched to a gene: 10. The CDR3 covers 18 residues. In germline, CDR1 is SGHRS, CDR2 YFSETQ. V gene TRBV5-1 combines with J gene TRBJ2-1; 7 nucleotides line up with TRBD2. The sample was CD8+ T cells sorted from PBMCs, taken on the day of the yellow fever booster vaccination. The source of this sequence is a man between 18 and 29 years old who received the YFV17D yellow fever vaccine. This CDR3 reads CASSLMGWRGSSYNEQFF. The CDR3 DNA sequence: TGCGCCAGCAGCTTGATGGGTTGGCGGGGGAGCTCCTACAATGAGCAGTTCTTC.